This T cell receptor beta chain was profiled in a study of cytomegalovirus exposure and HLA in healthy donors. Use of 60 Vbeta and 13 Jbeta primers characterized the PCR. The assay was immunoSEQ multiplex PCR, and TCRdb's table has in-frame clones only and misses some. The sample gives over 130,000 clones, approximately 80% of which show up once; 5% to 7.5% is in the top ten. A note on this clone: Its antigen is unknown.

Overall study results and limits: Later analysis identified a missense DCLRE1C variant that was linked to TCR beta V- and J-gene trimming. Presence/absence analyses assumed roughly uniform sequencing depth across donors, which may not hold. The number of N-insertions in an Asian-associated ancestry cluster was reportedly below the approximately 700-donor mean in a later analysis. Rare sequences made up most TCRs, while some public TCRs were found in many donors.

The V segment lost 0 bases and the J segment 8 bases; nucleotides outside the gene matches: 8. Germline V lookup: CDR1 KGHSH, CDR2 LQKENI. This CDR3 is 15 amino acids long. This receptor was obtained from a woman in her forties in good health and CMV-seropositive. The source material was PBMCs. The chain couples TRBV18 to TRBJ1-2, with 8 bases that match TRBD1. CDR3 loop: CASSPPSGQGYGYTF. Written as DNA, the CDR3 is TGTGCCAGCTCACCACCGAGTGGACAGGGATACGGCTACACCTTC. The variable domain in full, with the rest retrieved from reference TRBV18 and TRBJ1-2, is NAGVMQNPRHLVRRRGQEARLRCSPMKGHSHVYWYRQLPEEGLKFMVYLQKENIIDESGMPKERFSAEFPKEGPSILRIQQVVRGDSAAYFCASSPPSGQGYGYTFGSGTRLTVV.